A single sample gave rise to the 29 T cell receptor beta chains below, sequenced in a study of blood T cell repertoires in COVID-19. Only in-frame clones appear in the TCRdb table, and some are missing; sequencing was by immunoSEQ multiplex PCR. The sample records 200,000 to 250,000 clones, 86% being singletons. The sample consisted of PBMCs or T cells enriched from blood (not recorded which). The receptors stem from a woman in her forties or fifties in a cohort exposed to, infected with or recovered from COVID-19 (not recorded which).

The rearrangement joins TRBV28 to TRBJ1-2; TRBD1 matches at 9 bases. Unmatched junction bases numbered 10, after V lost 3 bases and J lost 5 bases. Germline-derived CDR1 and CDR2 are MDHEN and SYDVKM. This CDR3 comprises 16 residues. The CDR3 sequence is CASSLGDRASLYGYTF. DNA of the CDR3: TGTGCCAGCAGTTTGGGGGACAGGGCCTCGCTTTATGGCTACACCTTC.

This chain joins TRBV11-2 and TRBJ1-5, with TRBD1 matching over 8 bases. Trimming took 1 base from V and 7 from J; bases not matched to a gene: 6. The CDR3 extends over 15 amino acids. Germline CDR1 is SGHAT and CDR2 is FQNNGV. CDR3: CASSLAPRTGQPQHF. The DNA for the CDR3 is TGTGCCAGCAGCTTAGCACCTCGGACAGGGCAGCCCCAGCATTTT.

The J gene is TRBJ2-7, the V gene TRBV5-1; D call uncertain. The CDR3 length is 14 residues. The V gene's germline CDR1 is SGHRS and CDR2 YFSETQ. Trimming took 1 base from V and 1 from J, leaving 9 bases between them. CDR3 in DNA: TGCGCCAGCAGCTTGCGGCAGGATTCCTACGAGCAGTACTTC. The encoded protein is CASSLRQDSYEQYF.

The chain recombines TRBV5-1 with TRBJ2-5; 8 bases are a match to TRBD2. CDR3 length equals 16 residues. CDR1 and CDR2 (germline): SGHRS, YFSETQ. Unmatched junction bases numbered 10, after V lost 4 bases and J lost 2 bases. In nucleotides, the CDR3 is TGCGCCAGCAGCATCATGCCGGGACTAGTACAAGAGACCCAGTACTTC. It codes for CASSIMPGLVQETQYF.

The chain carries TRBV11-3 and TRBJ1-1, with D possibly matching TRBD1 (5 bases). The length of the CDR3 is 14 residues. Trimming cost V 5 bases and J 0 bases, with 10 bases left between them. The V gene's germline CDR1 is SGHNT and CDR2 YENEEA. The DNA for the CDR3 is TGTGCCAGCAGCGCAGGGCCAATGAACACTGAAGCTTTCTTT. Translated, it gives CASSAGPMNTEAFF.

The chain links TRBV24-1 to TRBJ2-5, with 12 bases aligning to TRBD2. Trimming took 3 bases from V and 3 from J; bases not matched to a gene: 4. Germline loops: CDR1 KGHDR, CDR2 SFDVKD. This CDR3 has 16 residues. The CDR3 nucleotides are TGTGCCACCAGTGATGCCCGACTAGCGGGGGAAGAGACCCAGTACTTC. Protein product: CATSDARLAGEETQYF.

This chain links TRBV19 with TRBJ1-4; 7 bases agree with TRBD1. V lost 5 bases to trimming and J lost 2 bases; unmatched junction nucleotides: 5. Germline CDR1 LNHDA, CDR2 SQIVND (reference sequence). This CDR3 contains 15 residues. In nucleotides, the CDR3 is TGTGCCAGTAGTCTGCCAGGGGGGACTAATGAAAAACTGTTTTTT. Protein sequence: CASSLPGGTNEKLFF.

The V call is TRBV6-5, the J call TRBJ1-3, with a tentative D call TRBD1 (5 bases). CDR3 length: 13 amino acids. The V end was cut by 6 bases, the J end by 4 bases, with 10 bases between. Germline CDR1 reads MNHEY; CDR2 reads SVGAGI. The CDR3 reads CASRPPGGNTIYF. In DNA form, the CDR3 reads TGTGCCAGCAGGCCCCCAGGGGGAAACACCATATATTTT.

The chain links TRBV7-2 to TRBJ1-2; D remains ambiguous. V was cut by 5 bases and J by 4 bases, with 11 bases left in between. CDR1 and CDR2 (germline): SGHTA, FQGNSA. This CDR3 is 13 amino acids long. Written as DNA, the CDR3 is TGTGCCAGCAGCCTTGGCAGTCCCTATGGCTACACCTTC. This sequence encodes CASSLGSPYGYTF.

V gene TRBV9 combines with J gene TRBJ2-1; possibly TRBD1 for D (6 bases). The V end lost 6 bases, the J end lost 4 bases, and 14 bases lay between the germline ends. The CDR3 extends over 14 amino acids. The germline CDR1 and CDR2 sequences are SGDLS and YYNGEE. CDR3 sequence: CASTRTGQYNEQFF. The CDR3 bases are TGTGCCAGCACTCGCACAGGGCAGTACAATGAGCAGTTCTTC.

This clone was detected only once. The chain employs TRBV6-5 and TRBJ2-6, with D possibly TRBD2 on 5 matching bases. This CDR3 comprises 15 residues. The germline V gene encodes CDR1 MNHEY and CDR2 SVGAGI. V gave up 4 bases and J gave up 2 bases, with 9 bases separating them. CDR3 protein: CASSSSTTGANVLTF. DNA of the CDR3: TGTGCCAGCAGTTCCTCGACTACTGGGGCCAACGTCCTGACTTTC.

This chain joins TRBV6-5 and TRBJ1-5; no reliable D call. The CDR3 is 13 amino acids. V was pared by 8 bases and J by 3 bases, with 11 bases between. Per the germline V gene, CDR1 is MNHEY and CDR2 is SVGAGI. The chain's CDR3 is CASRVTYNQPQHF. CDR3 in DNA: TGTGCCAGCCGGGTAACCTACAATCAGCCCCAGCATTTT.

This clone was detected only once. The chain recombines TRBV20-1 with TRBJ1-1, with a tentative D call TRBD1 (5 bases). Trimming shortened V by 3 bases and J by 1 base, and 21 bases separated the two germline ends. In germline, CDR1 is DFQATT, CDR2 SNEGSKA (reference sequence). The CDR3 spans 17 residues. CDR3 sequence reads: CSASTGHYYPSNTEAFF. CDR3 DNA: TGCAGTGCTAGTACAGGCCACTACTATCCTTCGAACACTGAAGCTTTCTTT.

In the case of this clone: This same CDR3 is encoded by further DNA sequences in the sample. This sequence joins TRBV6-1 and TRBJ1-2; D gene uncertain. The CDR3 has 12 amino acids. V lost 1 base to trimming and J lost 8 bases, with 8 bases between them. Germline V gene data show CDR1 as MNHNS and CDR2 as SASEGT. The DNA for the CDR3 is TGTGCCAGCAGTGAAGGTGGAGGCGGCTACACCTTC. Protein: CASSEGGGGYTF.

The chain joins TRBV9 to TRBJ1-1; the D gene is possibly TRBD1 (6 bases). The CDR3 is 14 residues long. V lost 6 bases and J lost 1, with 13 bases in between. Germline lookup yields CDR1 SGDLS and CDR2 YYNGEE. CDR3 protein: CASTRETGNTEAFF. The CDR3 coding sequence is TGTGCCAGCACCAGAGAGACAGGGAACACTGAAGCTTTCTTT.

The chain employs TRBV9 and TRBJ1-3, with D possibly TRBD1 on 6 matching bases. CDR3 length: 15 residues. Germline V CDR1 and CDR2: SGDLS, YYNGEE. V lost 0 bases to trimming and J lost 2 bases, with 9 bases between them. For the CDR3, the DNA is TGTGCCAGCAGCGTAGCAGGGGCAACTGGAAACACCATATATTTT. Protein: CASSVAGATGNTIYF.

This clone was recorded a few times. The chain combines TRBV3-1 (or the pseudogene TRBV3-2) with TRBJ2-5, with a tentative D call TRBD2 (7 bases). The V and J ends lost 1 base and 2 bases respectively, with 20 bases between them. The CDR3 sequence is 18 residues long. In germline, CDR1 is LGHDT, CDR2 YNNKEL (reference sequence). The CDR3 nucleotides read TGTGCCAGCAGCCAAGTCCCAAGAGGGGGGGGCCAACAAGAGACCCAGTACTTC. The encoded protein is CASSQVPRGGGQQETQYF.

V usage is TRBV12-5 and J usage is TRBJ2-5, with D perhaps matching TRBD1 (6 bases). There are 15 residues in the CDR3. Germline CDR1 reads LGHNT; CDR2 reads FRNRAP. The germline V and J ends were trimmed by 3 bases and 4 bases, with 15 bases remaining between them. The CDR3 nucleotides are TGTGCTAGTGGTTTACACGTTCAGGGGCCAGAGACCCAGTACTTC. This encodes CASGLHVQGPETQYF.

The J gene is TRBJ2-5, the V gene TRBV6-5, with TRBD2 identical over 12 bases. V dropped 2 bases and J dropped 5; count of bases not matched to a gene: 6. CDR1 is MNHEY, CDR2 SVGAGI, per germline. The CDR3 runs 16 residues. The DNA of the CDR3 is TGTGCCAGCAGTTACCTAGCGGGGGGGCCATTTGAGACCCAGTACTTC. This translates into CASSYLAGGPFETQYF.

The V and J genes are TRBV4-1 and TRBJ1-2; no clear D gene. The germline V and J ends were trimmed by 1 base and 3 bases, with 3 bases remaining between them. This CDR3 is 12 amino acids long. Germline assignment: CDR1 MGHRA and CDR2 YSYEKL. In DNA, the CDR3 is TGCGCCAGCAGCCAAGGCGACTATGGCTACACCTTC. Its protein is CASSQGDYGYTF.

With regard to this clone: One end of the junction fails to match germline, which may point to a read error. The genes are TRBV5-4 and TRBJ1-1, with D maybe TRBD1 (5 bases). Per germline, CDR1 SGHNT and CDR2 YYREEE (reference sequence). This CDR3 is built from 13 residues. The CDR3 here is CASSLGAGTGAFF. DNA of the CDR3: TGTGCCAGCAGCTTGGGGGCCGGGACTGGAGCTTTCTTT.

This clone was seen only a few times. Germline is not matched at one junction end, which may reflect a read error. The J gene is TRBJ2-5, the V gene TRBV7-7; D is perhaps TRBD2 (6 bases). Germline loops: CDR1 SSHAT, CDR2 FNYEAQ (reference sequence). The CDR3 spans 14 residues. CDR3 amino acids: CASSLDGGQETQYF. The CDR3 DNA follows: TGTGCTAGCAGCTTAGACGGGGGCCAAGAGACCCAGTACTTC.

The V and J genes are TRBV6-5 and TRBJ1-2; no firm D call. This CDR3 is built from 14 residues. V was trimmed by 8 bases and J by 8 bases, leaving 21 bases between them. Germline CDR1 MNHEY, CDR2 SVGAGI. CDR3 protein: CASGIRRTLVGYTF. The CDR3 DNA sequence: TGTGCCAGCGGTATTAGGCGGACTCTTGTGGGCTACACCTTC.

V usage is TRBV9 and J usage is TRBJ1-5; no firm D call. The CDR3 has 14 residues. Trimming pared 1 base from V and 1 base from J, leaving 6 bases between. CDR1 is SGDLS and CDR2 is YYNGEE in the germline V gene. CDR3 in amino acids: CASSVWASNQPQHF. CDR3 DNA: TGTGCCAGCAGCGTATGGGCCAGCAATCAGCCCCAGCATTTT.

This clone was detected only once. The chain has TRBV12-3 or TRBV12-4 and TRBJ1-3; unclear D gene. This CDR3 spans 13 amino acids. The V end lost 5 bases, the J end lost 10 bases, and 15 bases lay between the germline ends. CDR3 protein: CASSKSRYSTIYF. CDR3 DNA sequence: TGTGCCAGCAGTAAAAGTAGATATAGTACCATATATTTT.

The chain recombines TRBV4-1 with TRBJ2-1; 7 bases align to TRBD2. The CDR3 extends over 18 amino acids. With V trimmed by 1 base and J by 2 bases, 11 bases remained unmatched. Per germline, CDR1 MGHRA and CDR2 YSYEKL. In DNA form, the CDR3 reads TGCGCCAGCAGCCAAGTTTCATCTCAAGCGGGGCCCTACAATGAGCAGTTCTTC. Encoded protein: CASSQVSSQAGPYNEQFF.

This chain links TRBV3-1 (or the pseudogene TRBV3-2) with TRBJ2-5; 8 positions agree with TRBD2. The germline gives CDR1 LGHDT, CDR2 YNNKEL (reference sequence). V was pared by 2 bases and J by 7 bases, with 6 bases of the junction left unmatched. CDR3 length: 14 residues. Written as DNA, the CDR3 is TGTGCCAGCAGCCAAACTAGCGGAATGGGGACCCAGTACTTC. Residues: CASSQTSGMGTQYF.

V is TRBV18 and J is TRBJ1-1; 8 bases are shared with TRBD1. Looked up from germline, CDR1 is KGHSH and CDR2 is LQKENI. The CDR3 length is 13 residues. Losses at the gene ends were 6 bases for V and 7 bases for J; bases not matched to a gene: 7. The CDR3 region is CASSPGTGLEAFF. The DNA for the CDR3 is TGTGCCAGCTCGCCCGGGACAGGCCTTGAAGCTTTCTTT.

This rearrangement joins TRBV3-1 (or the pseudogene TRBV3-2) to TRBJ2-1; TRBD2 aligns across 12 bases. Per germline, CDR1 LGHDT and CDR2 YNNKEL (reference sequence). The CDR3 loop spans 16 amino acids. After removal of 1 base from V and 8 bases from J, the junction contained 6 bases not matched to a gene. In DNA, the CDR3 is TGTGCCAGCAGCCAAGTGCTAGCGGGGGGGCATCATGAGCAGTTCTTC. This codes for CASSQVLAGGHHEQFF.